This T cell receptor (beta chain) was obtained from a study of blood T cell repertoires in COVID-19. Study context: Donors in the United States, Italy and Spain gave samples during acute or convalescent COVID-19. From T cells, B-cell-depleted T cells, or PBMCs came the material, which was cDNA or gDNA.

Original data processing: Amplifying reference gene primers gave estimates of nucleated cell counts. Method: immunoSEQ multiplex PCR; TCRdb's copy keeps in-frame clones and lacks some. That table is the source of V, J and clone size, and D and trimming were worked out from the DNA. This sample has 270,000 or so clones, with about 80% found just once. V was trimmed by 3 bases and J by 0 bases, leaving 12 bases between them. This CDR3 region has 16 residues. CDR1 and CDR2 from the germline V gene are LNHDA and SQIVND (reference sequence). Sequencing was done on a sample of peripheral blood. The sequence derives from a human donor in a cohort sampled during active COVID-19. The chain carries TRBV19 and TRBJ2-1, with a weak D call TRBD2 (5 bases). In DNA form, the CDR3 reads TGTGCCAGTAGTATTGGCGGGCATAGCTCCTACAATGAGCAGTTCTTC. This translates into CASSIGGHSSYNEQFF.